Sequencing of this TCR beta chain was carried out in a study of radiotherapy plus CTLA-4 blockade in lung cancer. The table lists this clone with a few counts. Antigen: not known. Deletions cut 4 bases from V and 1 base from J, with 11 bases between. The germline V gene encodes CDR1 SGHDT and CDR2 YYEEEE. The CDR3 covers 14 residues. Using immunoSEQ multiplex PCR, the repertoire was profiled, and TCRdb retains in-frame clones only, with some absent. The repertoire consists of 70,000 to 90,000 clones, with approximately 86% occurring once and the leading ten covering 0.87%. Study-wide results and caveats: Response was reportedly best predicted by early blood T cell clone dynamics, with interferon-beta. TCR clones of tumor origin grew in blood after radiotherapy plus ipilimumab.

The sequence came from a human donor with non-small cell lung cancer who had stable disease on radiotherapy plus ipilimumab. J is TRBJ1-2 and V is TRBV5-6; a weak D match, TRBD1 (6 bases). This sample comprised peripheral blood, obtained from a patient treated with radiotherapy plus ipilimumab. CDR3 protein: CASSLGQSNYGYTF. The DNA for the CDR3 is TGTGCCAGCAGCCTCGGACAGAGTAACTATGGCTACACCTTC.